The clone carrying this T cell receptor beta chain was seen more than once but under ten times. In the source study's methods: Reference gene primer amplification in the assay estimated nucleated cell counts. Only in-frame clones appear in the TCRdb table, and some are missing; sequencing was by immunoSEQ multiplex PCR. The V and J calls and clone size are taken from that table; D and trimming were inferred from the DNA. The data show 130,000 or so clones, with more than 80% seen just once and 12% held by the top ten. The data were obtained in a study of blood T cell repertoires in COVID-19. At the level of the study: The samples span acute and convalescent COVID-19 from the United States, Italy and Spain. PBMCs, B-cell-depleted T cells, or T cells provided the cDNA or gDNA that made up the material.

Trimming removed 2 bases at V and 4 bases at J, with 14 bases between. CDR3 length: 15 amino acids. The germline gives CDR1 SGHAT, CDR2 FQNNGV. Sequenced sample: peripheral blood. This receptor was identified in a woman aged 60 to 75 with acute or convalescent COVID-19. The chain couples TRBV11-2 to TRBJ1-1; D uncertain. In nucleotides, the CDR3 is TGTGCCAGCAGCTTAAGGCCGCGGCAGCGCACTGAAGCTTTCTTT. Amino acids: CASSLRPRQRTEAFF.